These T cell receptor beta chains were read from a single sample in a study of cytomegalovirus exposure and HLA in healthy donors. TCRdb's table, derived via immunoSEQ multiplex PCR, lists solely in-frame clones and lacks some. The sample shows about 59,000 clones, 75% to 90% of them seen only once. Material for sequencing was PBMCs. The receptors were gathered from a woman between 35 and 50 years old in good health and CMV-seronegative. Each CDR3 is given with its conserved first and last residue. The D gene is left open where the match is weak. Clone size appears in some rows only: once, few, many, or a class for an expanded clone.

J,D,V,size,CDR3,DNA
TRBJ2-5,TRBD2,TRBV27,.,CASRGEGAGEETQYF,TGTGCCAGCAGGGGGGAGGGAGCGGGAGAAGAGACCCAGTACTTC
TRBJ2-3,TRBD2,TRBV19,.,CASSIPGGATDTQYF,TGTGCCAGTAGTATACCCGGGGGGGCCACAGATACGCAGTATTTT
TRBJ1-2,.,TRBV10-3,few,CATLPAAGKTLNYGYTF,TGTGCCACCCTCCCGGCGGCCGGGAAAACCCTTAACTATGGCTACACCTTC
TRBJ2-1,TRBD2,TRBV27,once,CASSSLAGGLYNEQFF,TGTGCCAGCAGTTCCCTAGCGGGAGGCCTATACAATGAGCAGTTCTTC
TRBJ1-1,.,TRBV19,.,CASSIDESQGYTEAFF,TGTGCCAGTAGTATAGACGAAAGCCAGGGCTACACTGAAGCTTTCTTT
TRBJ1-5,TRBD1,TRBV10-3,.,CAISPGQGAGDQPQHF,TGTGCCATCAGCCCGGGACAGGGGGCAGGGGATCAGCCCCAGCATTTT
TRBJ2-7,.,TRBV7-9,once,CASSSFPYEQYF,TGTGCCAGCAGCTCCTTCCCCTACGAGCAGTACTTC
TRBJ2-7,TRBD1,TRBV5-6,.,CASSSRWQGASYEQYF,TGTGCCAGCAGCTCTCGGTGGCAGGGGGCATCCTACGAGCAGTACTTC
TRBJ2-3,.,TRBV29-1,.,CSVRAGAATDTQYF,TGCAGCGTTCGGGCAGGGGCAGCCACAGATACGCAGTATTTT
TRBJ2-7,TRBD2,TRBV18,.,CASSPQPSGSYEQYF,TGTGCCAGCTCACCACAGCCTAGCGGGAGTTACGAGCAGTACTTC
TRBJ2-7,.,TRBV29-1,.,CSVAGTLTYEQYF,TGCAGCGTTGCGGGGACACTCACCTACGAGCAGTACTTC
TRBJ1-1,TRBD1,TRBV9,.,CASSVGGTGNTEAFF,TGTGCCAGCAGCGTAGGCGGGACAGGGAACACTGAAGCTTTCTTT
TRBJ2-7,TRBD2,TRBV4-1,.,CASSQGLARPSRSEQYF,TGCGCCAGCAGCCAAGGACTAGCGCGTCCCTCCAGAAGCGAGCAGTACTTC
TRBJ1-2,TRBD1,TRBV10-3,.,CAISESGTGYGYTF,TGTGCCATCAGTGAGTCTGGGACAGGGTATGGCTACACCTTC
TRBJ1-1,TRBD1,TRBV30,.,CAWSFRTGAEAFF,TGTGCCTGGAGTTTCCGGACAGGAGCTGAAGCTTTCTTT
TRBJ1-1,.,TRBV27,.,CASSSRGTEAFF,TGTGCCAGCAGTAGTAGGGGCACTGAAGCTTTCTTT
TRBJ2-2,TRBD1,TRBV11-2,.,CASSSLITGGRSGELFF,TGTGCCAGCAGCTCTTTAATTACAGGGGGAAGGAGCGGGGAGCTGTTTTTT
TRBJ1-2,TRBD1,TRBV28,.,CASSPWDRANYGYTF,TGTGCCAGCAGTCCCTGGGACAGAGCTAACTATGGCTACACCTTC
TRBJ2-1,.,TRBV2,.,CASSDISGSGRFF,TGTGCCAGCAGTGATATTAGTGGGAGTGGTCGGTTCTTC
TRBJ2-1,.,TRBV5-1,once,CASSPDSSSSYNEQFF,TGCGCCAGCAGCCCGGACAGTTCGTCCTCCTACAATGAGCAGTTCTTC
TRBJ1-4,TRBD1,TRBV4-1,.,CASSQSTGTNEKLFF,TGCGCCAGCAGCCAATCGACAGGGACTAATGAAAAACTGTTTTTT
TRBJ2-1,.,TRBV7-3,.,CASSLDGGYNEQFF,TGTGCCAGCAGCTTAGATGGCGGTTACAATGAGCAGTTCTTC
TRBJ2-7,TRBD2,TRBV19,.,CASSLGLANYEQYF,TGTGCCAGTAGTCTGGGACTAGCCAACTACGAGCAGTACTTC
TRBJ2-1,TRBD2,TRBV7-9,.,CASSFQLAGGFYNEQFF,TGTGCCAGCAGCTTCCAACTAGCGGGGGGATTCTACAATGAGCAGTTCTTC
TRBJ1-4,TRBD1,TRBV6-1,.,CASSRDRANEKLFF,TGTGCCAGCAGTCGGGACAGGGCAAATGAAAAACTGTTTTTT
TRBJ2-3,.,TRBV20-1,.,CSYRSIDTQYF,TGCAGTTATAGGAGTATAGATACGCAGTATTTT
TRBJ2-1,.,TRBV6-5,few,CASSYSYVQFF,TGTGCCAGCAGTTACAGCTACGTTCAATTCTTC
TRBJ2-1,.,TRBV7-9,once,CASSLHPTGNEQFF,TGTGCCAGCAGCCTTCACCCCACAGGGAATGAGCAGTTCTTC
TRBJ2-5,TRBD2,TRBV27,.,CASSSLGLAETQYF,TGTGCCAGCAGTTCTCTGGGACTAGCGGAGACCCAGTACTTC
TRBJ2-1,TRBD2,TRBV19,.,CASSPSTSGMGDSYNEQFF,TGTGCCAGTAGCCCGTCGACTAGCGGAATGGGGGACTCCTACAATGAGCAGTTCTTC
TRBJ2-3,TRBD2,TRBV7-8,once,CASSPSTSGRPADTQYF,TGTGCCAGCAGCCCTTCGACTAGCGGGAGGCCGGCAGATACGCAGTATTTT
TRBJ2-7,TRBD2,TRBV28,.,CASSLSGLAAYEQYF,TGTGCCAGCAGTTTATCCGGTCTAGCGGCCTACGAGCAGTACTTC
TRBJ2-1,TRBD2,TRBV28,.,CASSFPGLAGVVSYNEQFF,TGTGCCAGCAGTTTTCCGGGACTAGCGGGAGTAGTATCCTACAATGAGCAGTTCTTC
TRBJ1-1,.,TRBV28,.,CASSKGIAAFF,TGTGCCAGCAGTAAGGGGATCGCAGCTTTCTTT
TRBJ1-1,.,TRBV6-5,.,CASSYSTGRNTEAFF,TGTGCCAGCAGTTACTCGACAGGACGTAACACTGAAGCTTTCTTT
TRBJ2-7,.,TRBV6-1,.,CAGRDSNYEQYF,TGTGCCGGACGGGACTCTAACTACGAGCAGTACTTC
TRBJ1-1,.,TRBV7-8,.,CASSPRVGVGNTEAFF,TGTGCCAGCAGCCCCCGGGTCGGGGTTGGCAACACTGAAGCTTTCTTT
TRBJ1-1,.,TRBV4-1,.,CASSQEGGVPTEAFF,TGCGCCAGCAGCCAAGAAGGAGGGGTACCGACTGAAGCTTTCTTT
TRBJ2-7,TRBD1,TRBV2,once,CASRDRASSYEQYF,TGTGCCAGCAGAGACAGGGCAAGCTCCTACGAGCAGTACTTC
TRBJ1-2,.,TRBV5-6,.,CASSLGILDPNYGYTF,TGTGCCAGCAGCTTGGGCATTTTAGATCCTAACTATGGCTACACCTTC
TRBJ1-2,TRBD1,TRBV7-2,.,CASSRDSNYGYTF,TGTGCCAGCAGCCGGGACAGCAACTATGGCTACACCTTC
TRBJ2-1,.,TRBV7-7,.,CASSSLAAGNEQFF,TGTGCTAGCAGCTCCTTAGCGGCGGGGAATGAGCAGTTCTTC
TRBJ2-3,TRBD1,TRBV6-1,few,CASSDLLGTGADTQYF,TGTGCCAGCAGTGACCTCCTCGGGACAGGGGCAGATACGCAGTATTTT
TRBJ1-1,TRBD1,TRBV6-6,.,CASTNGQGAISEAFF,TGTGCCAGCACCAACGGGCAGGGGGCAATCTCTGAAGCTTTCTTT
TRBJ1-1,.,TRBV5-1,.,CASSLVVGSTEAFF,TGCGCCAGCAGCTTGGTGGTTGGGAGCACTGAAGCTTTCTTT
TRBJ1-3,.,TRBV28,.,CASSPHTGGANTIYF,TGTGCCAGCAGTCCCCACACCGGGGGGGCGAACACCATATATTTT
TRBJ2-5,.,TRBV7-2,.,CASSLVPGQETQYF,TGTGCCAGCAGCTTAGTCCCGGGACAAGAGACCCAGTACTTC
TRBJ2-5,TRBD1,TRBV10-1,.,CASSAPGQGQETQYF,TGCGCCAGCAGCGCGCCGGGACAGGGACAAGAGACCCAGTACTTC
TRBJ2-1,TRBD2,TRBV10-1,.,CASGSGRSVNEQFF,TGCGCCAGCGGTAGCGGGAGAAGTGTCAATGAGCAGTTCTTC
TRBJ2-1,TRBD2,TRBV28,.,CASSFSAGAFRVDEQFF,TGTGCCAGCAGTTTTTCAGCGGGAGCATTTCGAGTCGATGAGCAGTTCTTC
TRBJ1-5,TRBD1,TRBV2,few,CASSGQGSRNQPQHF,TGTGCCAGCAGCGGACAGGGGAGTCGCAATCAGCCCCAGCATTTT
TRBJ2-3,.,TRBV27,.,CASTGIPRTDTQYF,TGTGCCAGCACCGGGATCCCCCGCACAGATACGCAGTATTTT
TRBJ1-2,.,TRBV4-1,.,CASSQDISVGYTF,TGCGCCAGCAGCCAAGATATTAGCGTTGGCTACACCTTC
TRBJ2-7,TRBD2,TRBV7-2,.,CASSLAALAGPTYEQYF,TGTGCCAGCAGCTTAGCTGCGTTAGCGGGACCAACCTACGAGCAGTACTTC
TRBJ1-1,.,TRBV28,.,CASTWGVSHGGTEAFF,TGTGCCAGCACATGGGGGGTTTCCCACGGGGGCACTGAAGCTTTCTTT
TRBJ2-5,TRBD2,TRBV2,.,CASSGGLAGVSETQYF,TGTGCCAGCAGTGGGGGACTAGCGGGAGTCTCAGAGACCCAGTACTTC